Shown below are 20 T cell receptor beta chains from a single sample sequenced in a study of identical twins. TCRdb re-called the 5' RACE reads with MiXCR, one entry per CDR3 protein. Among about 730,000 distinct CDR3 sequences, roughly 20% were seen once, and the ten largest hold 4% to 5.5%. These same data were also listed under a study on T cells expressing NK-cell markers.

The specimen sequenced was PBMCs. These receptors all come from a woman in her late teens or twenties in good health.

This clonotype was recorded a few times. The genes are TRBV7-2 and TRBJ2-4, with TRBD1 matching over 8 bases. There are 15 residues in the CDR3. In germline, CDR1 is SGHTA, CDR2 FQGNSA. With 2 bases clipped from V and 4 bases from J, the junction kept 4 bases outside the gene matches. CDR3 region: CASSLSWTGKNIQYF. The CDR3 coding sequence is TGTGCCAGCAGCTTATCCTGGACAGGGAAAAACATTCAGTACTTC.

The chain joins TRBV6-1 to TRBJ2-2; TRBD1 is a possible D gene (5 bases). The CDR3 spans 14 residues. Germline loops: CDR1 MNHNS, CDR2 SASEGT. V lost 0 bases to trimming and J lost 5 bases, with 7 bases between them. DNA of the CDR3: TGTGCCAGCAGTGAAGCGCCAGGGACCGGGGAGCTGTTTTTT. Protein sequence: CASSEAPGTGELFF.

The CDR3 spells CASSSNKLRAETQYF. CDR3 in DNA: TGTGCCAGCAGCTCTAATAAGCTGAGGGCGGAGACCCAGTACTTC. V usage is TRBV7-2 and J usage is TRBJ2-5, with TRBD2 as a possible D gene (5 bases). The germline gives CDR1 SGHTA, CDR2 FQGNSA. The CDR3 is 15 amino acids. Trimming removed 4 bases from V and 5 bases from J, with 17 bases in between.

The chain couples TRBV21-1 to TRBJ1-5. TRBV21-1 is a recognized pseudogene. This CDR3 contains 14 residues. This chain's CDR3 is CASSKESGNQPQHF. CDR3 in DNA: TGTGCCAGCAGCAAGGAGTCAGGCAATCAGCCCCAGCATTTT.

V gene TRBV12-3 or TRBV12-4 combines with J gene TRBJ2-1; 7 bases line up with TRBD2. J lost 4 bases, V lost 3 bases, and 9 bases had no gene match. This CDR3 has 16 residues. The CDR3 here is CASSFSTSATYNEQFF. CDR3 DNA sequence: TGTGCCAGCAGTTTCTCCACTAGCGCCACTTACAATGAGCAGTTCTTC.

This rearrangement joins TRBV20-1 to TRBJ1-1, with 12 bases aligning to TRBD1. V was clipped by 2 bases and J by 6 bases; unmatched bases: 7. The CDR3 is made up of 15 amino acids. The germline CDR1 and CDR2 sequences are DFQATT and SNEGSKA (reference sequence). The CDR3: CSARTAGQGAAEAFF. The CDR3 DNA follows: TGCAGTGCTAGAACGGCGGGACAGGGGGCCGCTGAAGCTTTCTTT.

This clonotype was counted between two and nine times. The chain carries TRBV5-6 and TRBJ2-7; D not resolved. Germline lookup yields CDR1 SGHDT and CDR2 YYEEEE. The CDR3 has 15 amino acids. The V and J ends lost 2 bases and 0 bases respectively, with 12 bases between them. CDR3 coding DNA: TGTGCCAGCAGCTTCGGGCAGATGAGCTCCTACGAGCAGTACTTC. Its protein product is CASSFGQMSSYEQYF.

This clonotype was detected only a few times. This rearrangement joins TRBV6-1 to TRBJ1-3, with D maybe TRBD1 (6 bases). This CDR3 has 15 residues. The ends were cut back, 6 bases at V and 0 bases at J, with 12 bases in the middle. CDR1 is MNHNS, CDR2 SASEGT, per germline. The CDR3 region is CASSRGVASGNTIYF. The CDR3 nucleotides are TGTGCCAGCAGCAGGGGAGTCGCCTCTGGAAACACCATATATTTT.

In this sample, this clonotype turned up a few times. The chain is built from TRBV30 and TRBJ2-3, with D perhaps matching TRBD1 (6 bases). Trimming pared 2 bases from V and 4 bases from J, leaving 10 bases between. The V gene's germline CDR1 is GTSNPN and CDR2 SVGIG (reference sequence). The CDR3 is 13 amino acids. CDR3 DNA sequence: TGTGCCTGGAGTCCAGGGGTGGCAGATACGCAGTATTTT. Its translation: CAWSPGVADTQYF.

DNA of the CDR3: TGTGCCAGCAGTTCCCGGCGAGGTCAGGGACAGTACTTC. Protein: CASSSRRGQGQYF. The gene calls are TRBV27 and TRBJ2-7; the D gene is possibly TRBD1 (5 bases). Germline loops: CDR1 MNHEY, CDR2 SMNVEV (reference sequence). The CDR3 spans 13 residues. V lost 4 bases and J lost 10, with 17 bases in between.

This clonotype was counted a few times. The V and J genes are TRBV12-3 or TRBV12-4 and TRBJ2-1; TRBD2 matches 8 bases. The CDR3 spans 14 residues. The J segment lost 6 bases and the V segment lost 7 bases, leaving 8 bases of the junction unmatched. This CDR3 reads CASTPGTRANEQFF. CDR3 in DNA: TGTGCCAGCACCCCCGGGACTAGGGCCAATGAGCAGTTCTTC.

The CDR3 DNA reads as TGCAGTGCTAGAGAGCATAGCGGGGGCCCGGGGTACGCGCAGTATTTT. It codes for CSAREHSGGPGYAQYF. The chain uses TRBV20-1 and TRBJ2-3; 9 bases are a match to TRBD2. J lost 10 bases, V lost 0 bases, and 14 bases had no gene match. The germline gives CDR1 DFQATT, CDR2 SNEGSKA (reference sequence). This CDR3 has 16 residues.

Only a few counts were recorded for this clonotype. The V call is TRBV4-3, the J call TRBJ2-1, with TRBD1 matching over 8 bases. In germline, CDR1 is LGHNA, CDR2 YSLEER. The CDR3 covers 14 residues. With V trimmed by 4 bases and J by 6 bases, 5 bases remained unmatched. The CDR3 protein is CASSRGTGSNEQFF. In DNA, the CDR3 is TGCGCCAGCAGCCGGGGGACAGGTAGCAATGAGCAGTTCTTC.

V gene TRBV20-1 combines with J gene TRBJ2-3; D uncertain. This CDR3 has 15 residues. The V gene's germline CDR1 is DFQATT and CDR2 SNEGSKA (reference sequence). V was trimmed by 3 bases and J by 0 bases, leaving 13 bases between them. The DNA for the CDR3 is TGCAGTGCTAGTACGGCAGCGACAAGCACAGATACGCAGTATTTT. Its translation is CSASTAATSTDTQYF.

The CDR3 nucleotides are TGTGCCAGCAGCCCATGGGGTCGAGCGGGGGGGAGGGATGAGCAGTTCTTC. It yields the protein CASSPWGRAGGRDEQFF. The chain employs TRBV7-9 and TRBJ2-1, with 10 positions matching TRBD2. The CDR3 consists of 17 residues. Trimming at V came to 5 bases and at J to 8 bases, leaving 15 bases not matched to a gene. Germline-derived CDR1 and CDR2 are SEHNR and FQNEAQ (reference sequence).

Turning to this clonotype: The junction departs from the called germline gene at one end, perhaps through a read error. The chain couples TRBV7-7 to TRBJ2-3; D possibly corresponds to TRBD2 (6 bases). The CDR3 contains 16 residues. Per the germline V gene, CDR1 is SSHAT and CDR2 is FNYEAQ (reference sequence). The CDR3 nucleotides read TGTGCTAGCAGCTTAGGGCGGGGTGTAGGCCCAGATACGCAGTATTTT. It specifies CASSLGRGVGPDTQYF.

The rearrangement joins TRBV18 to TRBJ2-1; TRBD1 might be the D (7 bases). V was pared by 6 bases and J by 8 bases, with 17 bases between. Looked up from germline, CDR1 is KGHSH and CDR2 is LQKENI. There are 14 residues in the CDR3. The chain's CDR3 is CASSRGTVRDEQFF. For the CDR3, the DNA is TGTGCCAGCTCCCGGGGGACAGTTCGGGATGAGCAGTTCTTC.

This clonotype showed up just a few times. The rearrangement links TRBV15 to TRBJ2-5; D gene uncertain. The V end was cut by 6 bases, the J end by 5 bases, with 13 bases between. The CDR3 runs to 13 residues. Germline-derived CDR1 and CDR2 are LNHNV and YYDKDF (reference sequence). CDR3 sequence reads: CATRSRRRETQYF. The DNA for the CDR3 is TGTGCCACCAGGAGTCGGCGAAGGGAGACCCAGTACTTC.

The CDR3 DNA follows: TGCGCCAGCAGCTTCCCTTACAGGGAGGATGAGCAGTTCTTC. Translated: CASSFPYREDEQFF. The rearrangement uses TRBV5-1 and TRBJ2-1; D is perhaps TRBD1 or TRBD2 (6 bases each). V lost 2 bases, J lost 8 bases, and 14 bases lay in between. Germline CDR1 is SGHRS and CDR2 is YFSETQ. The CDR3 has 14 residues.

This clonotype was counted a few times. J is TRBJ2-7 and V is TRBV12-3 or TRBV12-4, with D perhaps given as TRBD1 or TRBD2 (5 bases each). Trimming pared 6 bases from V and 6 bases from J, leaving 15 bases between. CDR3 length: 13 residues. The CDR3 sequence: CASSPRGSSEQYF. CDR3 DNA: TGTGCCAGCAGCCCCCGGGGCTCCAGCGAGCAGTACTTC.